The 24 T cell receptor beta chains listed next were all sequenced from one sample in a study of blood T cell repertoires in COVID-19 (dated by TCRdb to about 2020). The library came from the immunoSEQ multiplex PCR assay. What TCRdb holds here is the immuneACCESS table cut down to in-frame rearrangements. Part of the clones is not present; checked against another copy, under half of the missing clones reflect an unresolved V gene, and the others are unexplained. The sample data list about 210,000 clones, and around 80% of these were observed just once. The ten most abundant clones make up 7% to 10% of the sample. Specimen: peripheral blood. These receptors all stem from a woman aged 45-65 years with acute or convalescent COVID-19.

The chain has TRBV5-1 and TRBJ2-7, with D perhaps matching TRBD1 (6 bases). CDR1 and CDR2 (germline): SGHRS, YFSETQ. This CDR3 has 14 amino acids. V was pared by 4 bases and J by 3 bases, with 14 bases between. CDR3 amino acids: CASSLAGQIYEQYF. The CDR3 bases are TGCGCCAGCAGCCTCGCAGGACAGATCTACGAGCAGTACTTC.

CDR3 nucleotides: TGTGCCAGCAGCAACCGGGACAGGGAGCCAGATACGCAGTATTTT. This translates into CASSNRDREPDTQYF. J is TRBJ2-3 and V is TRBV11-2; 9 nucleotides match TRBD1. This CDR3 spans 15 amino acids. J gave up 4 bases and V 5 bases, and 7 bases lay outside the gene matches. Per germline, CDR1 SGHAT and CDR2 FQNNGV.

The CDR3 DNA reads TGTGCCAGCAGCCCGCAGGGACAGGGGTTACTATATGAGCAGTTCTTC. This gives the protein CASSPQGQGLLYEQFF. The V gene is TRBV7-2, the J gene TRBJ2-1, with 10 bases lining up with TRBD1. The CDR3 contains 16 residues. Germline CDR1 reads SGHTA; CDR2 reads FQGNSA. Germline trimming cut 5 bases from V and 8 bases from J; bases unmatched to any gene: 12. The whole variable domain, remainder taken from reference TRBV7-2 and TRBJ2-1, is GAGVSQSPSNKVTEKGKDVELRCDPISGHTALYWYRQSLGQGLEFLIYFQGNSAPDKSGLPSDRFSAERTGGSVSTLTIQRTQQEDSAVYLCASSPQGQGLLYEQFFGPGTRLTVL.

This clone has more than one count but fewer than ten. The CDR3 sequence is CASSASGTGGARTEAFF. CDR3 nucleotides: TGTGCCAGCAGTGCTTCCGGGACAGGGGGCGCGAGGACTGAAGCTTTCTTT. This sequence joins TRBV2 and TRBJ1-1, with TRBD1 matching over 12 bases. The length of the CDR3 is 17 residues. V shed 4 bases and J 5 bases; nucleotides not matched to a gene: 11. Germline V gives CDR1 SNHLY, CDR2 FYNNEI.

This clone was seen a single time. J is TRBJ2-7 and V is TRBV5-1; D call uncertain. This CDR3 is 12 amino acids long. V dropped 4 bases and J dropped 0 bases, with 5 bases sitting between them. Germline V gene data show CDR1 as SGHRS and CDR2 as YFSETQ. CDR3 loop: CASSASSYEQYF. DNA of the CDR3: TGCGCCAGCAGCGCGAGCTCCTACGAGCAGTACTTC.

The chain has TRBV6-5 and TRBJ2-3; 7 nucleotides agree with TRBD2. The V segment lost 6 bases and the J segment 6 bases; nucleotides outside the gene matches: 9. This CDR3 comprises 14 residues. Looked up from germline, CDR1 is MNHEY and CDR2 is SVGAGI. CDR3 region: CASSRLEGGDTQYF. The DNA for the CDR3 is TGTGCCAGCAGCCGACTAGAGGGAGGGGATACGCAGTATTTT.

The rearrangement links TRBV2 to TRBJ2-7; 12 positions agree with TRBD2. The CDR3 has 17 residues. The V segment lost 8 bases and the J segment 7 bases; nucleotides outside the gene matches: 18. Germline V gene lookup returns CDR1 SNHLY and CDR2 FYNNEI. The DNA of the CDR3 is TGTGCCAGCGGACCTCGGACTAGCGGGACTCGCTGGCGGGAGCAGTACTTC. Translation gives CASGPRTSGTRWREQYF. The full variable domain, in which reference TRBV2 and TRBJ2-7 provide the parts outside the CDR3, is EPEVTQTPSHQVTQMGQEVILRCVPISNHLYFYWYRQILGQKVEFLVSFYNNEISEKSEIFDDQFSVERPDGSNFTLKIRSTKLEDSAMYFCASGPRTSGTRWREQYFGPGTRLTVT.

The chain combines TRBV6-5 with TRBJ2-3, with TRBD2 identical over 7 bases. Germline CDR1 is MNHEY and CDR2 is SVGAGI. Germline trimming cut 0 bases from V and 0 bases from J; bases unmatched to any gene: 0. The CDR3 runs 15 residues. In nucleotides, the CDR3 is TGTGCCAGCAGTTACTCCGGGGGGAGCACAGATACGCAGTATTTT. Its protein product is CASSYSGGSTDTQYF.

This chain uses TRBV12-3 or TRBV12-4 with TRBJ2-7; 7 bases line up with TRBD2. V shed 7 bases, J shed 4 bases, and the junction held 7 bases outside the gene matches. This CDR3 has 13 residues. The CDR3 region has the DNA TGTGCCAGCACCTTTAGCGGGTCTTACGAGCAGTACTTC. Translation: CASTFSGSYEQYF.

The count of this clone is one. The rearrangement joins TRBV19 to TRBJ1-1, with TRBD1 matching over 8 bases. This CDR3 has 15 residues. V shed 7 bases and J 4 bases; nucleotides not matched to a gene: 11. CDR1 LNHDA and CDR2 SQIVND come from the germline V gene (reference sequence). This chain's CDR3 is CASIRAGGPGTEAFF. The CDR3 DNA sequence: TGTGCCAGTATACGGGCAGGGGGCCCGGGCACTGAAGCTTTCTTT.

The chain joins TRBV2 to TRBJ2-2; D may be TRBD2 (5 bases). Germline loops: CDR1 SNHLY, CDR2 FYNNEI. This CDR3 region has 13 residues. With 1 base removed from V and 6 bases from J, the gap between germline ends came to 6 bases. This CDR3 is CASSEVGAGELFF. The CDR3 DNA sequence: TGTGCCAGCAGTGAAGTGGGAGCCGGGGAGCTGTTTTTT.

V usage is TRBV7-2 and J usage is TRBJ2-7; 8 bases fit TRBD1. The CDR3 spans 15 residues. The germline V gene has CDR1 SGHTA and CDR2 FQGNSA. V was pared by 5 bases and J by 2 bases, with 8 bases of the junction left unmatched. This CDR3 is CASSPDRARAYEQYF. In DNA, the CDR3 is TGTGCCAGCAGCCCGGACAGGGCCCGCGCCTACGAGCAGTACTTC.

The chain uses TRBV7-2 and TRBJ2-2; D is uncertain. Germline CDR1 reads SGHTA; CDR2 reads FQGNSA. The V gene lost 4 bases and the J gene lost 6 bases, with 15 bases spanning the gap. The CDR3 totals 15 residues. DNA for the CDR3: TGTGCCAGCAGCTCGAGGTCCCTCCGGGCCGGGGAGCTGTTTTTT. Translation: CASSSRSLRAGELFF.

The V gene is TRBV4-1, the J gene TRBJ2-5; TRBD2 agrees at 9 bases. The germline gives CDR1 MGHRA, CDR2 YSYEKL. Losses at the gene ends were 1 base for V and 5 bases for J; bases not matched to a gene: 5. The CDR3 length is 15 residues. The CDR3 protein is CASSQVGLASETQYF. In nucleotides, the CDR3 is TGCGCCAGCAGCCAAGTTGGACTAGCGAGCGAGACCCAGTACTTC.

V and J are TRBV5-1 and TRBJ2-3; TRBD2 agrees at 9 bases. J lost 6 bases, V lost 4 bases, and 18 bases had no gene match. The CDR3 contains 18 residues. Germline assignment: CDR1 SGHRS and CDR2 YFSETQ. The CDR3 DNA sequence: TGCGCCAGCAGCCCCCCCGCCATATTAGCGGGAGAGGGTGATACGCAGTATTTT. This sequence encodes CASSPPAILAGEGDTQYF.

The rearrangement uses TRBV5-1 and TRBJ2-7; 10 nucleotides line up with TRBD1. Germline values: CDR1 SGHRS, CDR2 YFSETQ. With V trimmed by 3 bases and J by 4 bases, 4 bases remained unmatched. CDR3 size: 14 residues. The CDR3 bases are TGCGCCAGCAGCTCCACGGGACAGGGGTACGAGCAGTACTTC. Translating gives CASSSTGQGYEQYF.

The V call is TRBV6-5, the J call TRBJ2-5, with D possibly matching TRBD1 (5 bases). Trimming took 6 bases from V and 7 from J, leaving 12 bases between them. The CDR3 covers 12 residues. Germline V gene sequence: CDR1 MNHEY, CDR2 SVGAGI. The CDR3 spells CASSALTGTQYF. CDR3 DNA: TGTGCCAGCAGCGCGCTCACAGGGACCCAGTACTTC.

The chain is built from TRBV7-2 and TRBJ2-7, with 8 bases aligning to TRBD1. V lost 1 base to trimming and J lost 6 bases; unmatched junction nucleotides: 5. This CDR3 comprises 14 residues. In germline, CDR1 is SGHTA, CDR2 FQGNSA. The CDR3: CASSLVDRAIEQYF. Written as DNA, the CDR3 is TGTGCCAGCAGCTTAGTGGACAGGGCTATCGAGCAGTACTTC.

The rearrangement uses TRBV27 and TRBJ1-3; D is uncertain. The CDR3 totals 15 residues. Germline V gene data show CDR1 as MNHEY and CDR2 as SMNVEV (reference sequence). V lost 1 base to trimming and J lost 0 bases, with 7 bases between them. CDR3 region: CASSLYWASGNTIYF. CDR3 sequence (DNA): TGTGCCAGCAGTTTATATTGGGCCTCTGGAAACACCATATATTTT.

CDR3 loop: CASSEDGTSGTDEQYF. CDR3 DNA: TGTGCCAGCAGTGAAGATGGGACTAGCGGGACCGACGAGCAGTACTTC. The chain links TRBV2 to TRBJ2-7; 13 nucleotides align to TRBD2. V lost 1 base, J lost 5 bases, and 5 bases stayed unmatched. CDR1 and CDR2 from the germline V gene are SNHLY and FYNNEI. This CDR3 region has 16 residues.

The CDR3 DNA sequence: TGTGCCAGCAGCTCCCAAGGGGGGGAACCCCAGCATTTT. Translated, it gives CASSSQGGEPQHF. V and J are TRBV5-6 and TRBJ1-5, with D perhaps TRBD1 (6 bases). This CDR3 contains 13 residues. Germline V CDR1 and CDR2: SGHDT, YYEEEE. The V end was cut by 3 bases, the J end by 10 bases, with 14 bases between.

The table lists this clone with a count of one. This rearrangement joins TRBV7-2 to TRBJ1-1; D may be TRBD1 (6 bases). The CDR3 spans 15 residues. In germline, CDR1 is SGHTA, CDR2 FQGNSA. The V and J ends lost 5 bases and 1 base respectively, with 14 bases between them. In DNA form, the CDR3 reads TGTGCCAGCAGCCAGGGGCGGTTAACGAACACTGAAGCTTTCTTT. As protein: CASSQGRLTNTEAFF. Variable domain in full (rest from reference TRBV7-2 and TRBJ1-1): GAGVSQSPSNKVTEKGKDVELRCDPISGHTALYWYRQSLGQGLEFLIYFQGNSAPDKSGLPSDRFSAERTGGSVSTLTIQRTQQEDSAVYLCASSQGRLTNTEAFFGQGTRLTVV.

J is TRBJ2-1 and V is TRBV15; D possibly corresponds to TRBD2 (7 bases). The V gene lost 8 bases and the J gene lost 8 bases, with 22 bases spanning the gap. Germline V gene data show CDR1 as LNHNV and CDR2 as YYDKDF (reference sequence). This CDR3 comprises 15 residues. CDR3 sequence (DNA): TGTGCCACCGGGGCGGGGGCCCCTCTATTGGATGAGCAGTTCTTC. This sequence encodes CATGAGAPLLDEQFF.

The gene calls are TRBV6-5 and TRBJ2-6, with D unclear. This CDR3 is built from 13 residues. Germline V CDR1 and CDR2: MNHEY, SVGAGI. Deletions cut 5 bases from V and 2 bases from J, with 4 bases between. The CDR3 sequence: CASSLTGANVLTF. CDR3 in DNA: TGTGCCAGCAGTCTAACTGGGGCCAACGTCCTGACTTTC.